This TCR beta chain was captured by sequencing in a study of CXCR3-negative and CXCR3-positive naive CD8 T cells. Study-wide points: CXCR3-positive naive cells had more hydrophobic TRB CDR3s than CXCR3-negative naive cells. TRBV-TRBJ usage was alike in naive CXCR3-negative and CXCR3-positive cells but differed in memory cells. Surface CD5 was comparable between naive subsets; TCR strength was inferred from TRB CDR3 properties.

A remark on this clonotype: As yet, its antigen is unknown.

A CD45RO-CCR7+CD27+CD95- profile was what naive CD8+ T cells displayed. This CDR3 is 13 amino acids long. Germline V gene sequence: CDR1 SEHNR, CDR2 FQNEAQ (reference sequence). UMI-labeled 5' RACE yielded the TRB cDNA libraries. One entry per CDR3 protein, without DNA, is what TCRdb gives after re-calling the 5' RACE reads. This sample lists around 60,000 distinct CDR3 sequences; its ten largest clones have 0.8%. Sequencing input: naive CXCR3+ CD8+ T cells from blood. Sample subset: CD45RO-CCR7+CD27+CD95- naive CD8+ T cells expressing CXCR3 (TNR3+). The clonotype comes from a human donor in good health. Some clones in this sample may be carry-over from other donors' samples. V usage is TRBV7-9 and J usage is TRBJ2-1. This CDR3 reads CASSLVQVNEQFF.